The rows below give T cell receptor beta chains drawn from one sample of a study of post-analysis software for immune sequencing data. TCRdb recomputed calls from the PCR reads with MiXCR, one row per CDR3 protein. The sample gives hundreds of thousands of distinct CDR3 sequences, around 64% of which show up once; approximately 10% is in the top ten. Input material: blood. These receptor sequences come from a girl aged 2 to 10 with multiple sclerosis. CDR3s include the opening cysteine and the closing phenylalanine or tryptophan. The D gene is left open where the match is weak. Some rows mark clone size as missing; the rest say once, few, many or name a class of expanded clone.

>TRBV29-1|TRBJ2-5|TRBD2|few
TGCAGCGCCGAGTACCTAGCGGGGGCCTCCGGGACCCAGTACTTC
CSAEYLAGASGTQYF
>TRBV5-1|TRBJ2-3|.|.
TGCGCCAGCAGCTTGGAGCCGGGAGTTTTCTCAGATACGCAGTATTTT
CASSLEPGVFSDTQYF
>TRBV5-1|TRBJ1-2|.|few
TGCGCCAGCAGCTTGGCGTCAGTCGAGTATGGCTACACCTTC
CASSLASVEYGYTF
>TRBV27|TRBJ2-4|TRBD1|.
TGTGCCAGCAGTTTATCCGGGACAGTTAAAAACATTCAGTACTTC
CASSLSGTVKNIQYF
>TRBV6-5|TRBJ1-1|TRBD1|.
TGTGCCAGCAGTCAGCGGGACAGTGAAGCTTTCTTT
CASSQRDSEAFF
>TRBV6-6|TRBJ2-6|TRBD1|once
TGTGCCAGCCTCAGGGGGCGTGACTCTGGGGCCAACGTCCTGACTTTC
CASLRGRDSGANVLTF
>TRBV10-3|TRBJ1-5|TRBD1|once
TGTGCCACGGGGACAGGCGATAATCAGCCCCAGCATTTT
CATGTGDNQPQHF
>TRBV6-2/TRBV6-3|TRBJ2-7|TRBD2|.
TGTGCCAGCTCGACTAGCTCCCCCTACGAGCAGTACTTC
CASSTSSPYEQYF
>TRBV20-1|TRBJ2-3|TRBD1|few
TGCAGTGCTAGAGGACCGCCACCCTTACTAGGGGGCGGTACGCAGTATTTT
CSARGPPPLLGGGTQYF
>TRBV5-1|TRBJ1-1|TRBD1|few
TGCGCCAGCAGCTCCAGGGGGCGCACGAACACTGAAGCTTTCTTT
CASSSRGRTNTEAFF
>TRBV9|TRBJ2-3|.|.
TGTGCCAGCAGCGGAGGAATAGCAGGATTCACAGATACACAGTATTTT
CASSGGIAGFTDTQYF
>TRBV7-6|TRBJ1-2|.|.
TGTGCCAGCAGCGCCGGGGAGGGTAACTATGGCTACACCTTC
CASSAGEGNYGYTF
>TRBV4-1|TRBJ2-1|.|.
TGCGCCAGCAGCCAGAGCGTTTTCGGTCCCTCCTACAATGAGCAGTTCTTC
CASSQSVFGPSYNEQFF
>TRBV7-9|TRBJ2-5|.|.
TGTGCCAGCAGCTTAGCCCGGTCCCTAGGGACCCAGTACTTC
CASSLARSLGTQYF
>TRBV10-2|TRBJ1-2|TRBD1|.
TGCGCCAGCGGACAGGGCGCAGCTAACTATGGCTACACCTTC
CASGQGAANYGYTF
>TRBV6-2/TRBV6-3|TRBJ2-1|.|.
TGTGCCAGCAAGGGGGATGAGCAGTTCTTC
CASKGDEQFF
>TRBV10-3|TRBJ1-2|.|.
TGTGCCATCAGCGGGAGTTCCCACTATGGCCACACCTTC
CAISGSSHYGHTF
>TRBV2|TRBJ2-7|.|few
TGTGCCAGCAGTCGAGAGCCCCAGTACTTC
CASSREPQYF
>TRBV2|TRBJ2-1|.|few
TGTGCCAGCAGGGGGGCCTACAATGAGCAGTTCTTC
CASRGAYNEQFF
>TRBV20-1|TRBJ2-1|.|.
TGCAGTGCTAGAGAAGGGCCGTCTCTACAGTTCTTC
CSAREGPSLQFF
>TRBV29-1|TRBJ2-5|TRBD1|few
TGCAGCGTGGCGTGGGACAGGGCGTCAGAGACCCAGTACTTC
CSVAWDRASETQYF
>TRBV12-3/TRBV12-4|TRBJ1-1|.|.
TGTGCCAGCAATAGATGGGAGAGTGAAGCTTTCTTT
CASNRWESEAFF
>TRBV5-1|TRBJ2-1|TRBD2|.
TGCGCCAGCAGCTTGGAACTAGCGACAGACAGTGAGCAGTTCTTC
CASSLELATDSEQFF
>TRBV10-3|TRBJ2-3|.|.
TGTGCCATCAGCCCCGGGGGGCGGGACACAGATACGCAGTATTTT
CAISPGGRDTDTQYF
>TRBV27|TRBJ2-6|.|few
TGTGCCAGCAGTTTAGTCGGATCCAACGTCCTGACTTTC
CASSLVGSNVLTF
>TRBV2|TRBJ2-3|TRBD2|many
TGTGCCAGCAAAATCAGCAGGGCCCTGACTAGCCGCACAGATACGCAGTATTTT
CASKISRALTSRTDTQYF
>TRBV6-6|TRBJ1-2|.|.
TGTGCCAGCACGGAGGGCACCGCCTATGGCTACACCTTC
CASTEGTAYGYTF
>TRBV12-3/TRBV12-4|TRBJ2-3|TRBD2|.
TGTGCCAGCACGGACGGGAGGGCCAGCACAGATACGCAGTATTTT
CASTDGRASTDTQYF
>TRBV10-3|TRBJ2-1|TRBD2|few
TGTGCCATCAGTTCCGGGACTAGCGGGTTCAATGAGCAGTTCTTC
CAISSGTSGFNEQFF
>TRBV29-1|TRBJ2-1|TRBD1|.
TGCAGCGTCGGACAGGGACCAGGGGAGCAGTTCTTC
CSVGQGPGEQFF
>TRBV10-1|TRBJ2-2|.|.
TGCGCCAGCAGTGAATTTAGAGAGAACACCGGGGAGCTGTTTTTT
CASSEFRENTGELFF
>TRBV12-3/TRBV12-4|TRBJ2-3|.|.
TGTGCCAGCAGTAACAGGGGGAGGGCAGATACGCAGTATTTT
CASSNRGRADTQYF
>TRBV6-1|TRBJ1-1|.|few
TGTGCCAGCAGTCCCGCGGGGACAAGGGGGGGATCGTCTGAAGCTTTCTTT
CASSPAGTRGGSSEAFF
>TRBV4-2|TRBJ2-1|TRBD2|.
TGTGCCAGCAGCCAAGAAACTGGACTAGCGGGGGGGAGTGAGCAGTTCTTC
CASSQETGLAGGSEQFF
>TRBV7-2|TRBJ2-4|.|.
TGTGCCAGCAGCTTAGAAATAGCCAAAAACATTCAGTACTTC
CASSLEIAKNIQYF
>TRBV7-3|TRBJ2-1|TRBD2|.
TGTGCCAGCAGCTTAACCGGGACTAGGGTTGGGCAGTTCTTC
CASSLTGTRVGQFF
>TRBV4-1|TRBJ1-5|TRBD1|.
TGCGCCAGCAGCCACGGGACAGGGGCGCCCGGCAATCAGCCCCAGCATTTT
CASSHGTGAPGNQPQHF
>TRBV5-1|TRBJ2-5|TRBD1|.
TGCGCCAGCAGACAGGGGGCAGGACAAGAGACCCAGTACTTC
CASRQGAGQETQYF
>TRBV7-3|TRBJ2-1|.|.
TGTGCCAGCAGCTTAATAGCGGAGGTTGGCAATGAGCAGTTCTTC
CASSLIAEVGNEQFF
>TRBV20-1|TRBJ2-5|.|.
TGCAGTGCCACACAGGGCAGTGAGACCCAGTACTTC
CSATQGSETQYF
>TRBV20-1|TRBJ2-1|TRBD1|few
TGCAGTGCTGCAGGGACAGGGGTATACAATGAGCAGTTCTTC
CSAAGTGVYNEQFF
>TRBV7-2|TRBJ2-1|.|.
TGTGCCAGCAGCTTGGTTAGGGACGAGCAGTTCTTC
CASSLVRDEQFF
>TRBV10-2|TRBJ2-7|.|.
TGCGCCAGCAGTGTAGGCCAGACTAGCTCCTACGAGCAGTACTTC
CASSVGQTSSYEQYF
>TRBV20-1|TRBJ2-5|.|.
TGCAGTGCTAGATCAGGGGTGAGAGAGACCCAGTACTTC
CSARSGVRETQYF
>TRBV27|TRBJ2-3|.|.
TGTGCCAGCACCCCTTCAGGGGGGCAATACACAGATACGCAGTATTTT
CASTPSGGQYTDTQYF
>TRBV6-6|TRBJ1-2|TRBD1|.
TGTGCCAGCCAAACAGGGGCGGGATATGGCTACACCTTC
CASQTGAGYGYTF
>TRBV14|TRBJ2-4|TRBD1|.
TGTGCCAGCAGCCCCACAGGGGGTGGAAAAAACATTCAGTACTTC
CASSPTGGGKNIQYF
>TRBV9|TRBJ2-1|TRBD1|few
TGTGCCAGCAGCCCTGAGACCGGGACAGGCGTTAACAATGAGCAGTTCTTC
CASSPETGTGVNNEQFF
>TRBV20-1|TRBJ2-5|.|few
TGCAGTGCTAGCCGGGCGATCGGGGGCGCGGAGACCCAGTACTTC
CSASRAIGGAETQYF
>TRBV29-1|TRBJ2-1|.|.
TGCAGCGTTCGTGAGGACTACAATGAGCAGTTCTTC
CSVREDYNEQFF
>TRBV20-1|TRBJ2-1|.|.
TGCAGTGCTAGGGCCGACAACTACAATGAGCAGTTCTTC
CSARADNYNEQFF
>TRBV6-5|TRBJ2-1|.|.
TGTGCCAGCGGCGTAGGGTTTGAGCAGTTCTTC
CASGVGFEQFF
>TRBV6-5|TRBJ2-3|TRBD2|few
TGTGCCAGCAGTTACTCACCAGCGGGAGGCACAGATACGCAGTATTTT
CASSYSPAGGTDTQYF